The text below deals with one T cell receptor (beta chain). Antigen unknown. This specimen includes other DNA sequences encoding the same CDR3. The sample is drawn from a study of cytomegalovirus exposure and HLA in healthy donors. Study outcomes and limitations: The study labeled 150 or so TCR beta chains cytomegalovirus-associated.

Sequenced by immunoSEQ multiplex PCR; TCRdb stores in-frame clones only, minus some. Here the sample spans some 120,000 clones, about 91% being singletons. The CDR3 runs to 11 residues. V lost 3 bases and J 0 bases, leaving 3 bases between the germline ends. Looked up from germline, CDR1 is DFQATT and CDR2 is SNEGSKA (reference sequence). This TCR was recovered from a woman between 18 and 29 years old in good health and CMV-seronegative. The sequencing sample was made of PBMCs. This chain uses TRBV20-1 with TRBJ2-7; D not certain. The CDR3 region is CSARSSYEQYF. CDR3 sequence (DNA): TGCAGTGCTAGGAGCTCCTACGAGCAGTACTTC.